The entry below describes one TCR beta chain. Antigen: not known. Deletions cut 0 bases from V and 6 bases from J, with 8 bases between. The CDR3 runs to 14 residues. Germline CDR1 SGHAT, CDR2 FQNNGV. This record comes from a study of OX40 agonist ivuxolimab in advanced cancers. Study at large: From 23 to 79 years was the age range, with a mean of about 54 years, and nearly 85% were male.

Assay used: immunoSEQ multiplex PCR; TCRdb lists only in-frame clones, some missing. The repertoire holds 55,000 to 80,000 clones, about 80% seen once, with 2.4% in the top ten. Study-level findings and limits: Circulating CD4+ and CD8+ T cells showed clonal expansion by week 6 at 0.1 to 3.0 mg/kg. There were also nonresponders showing low normalized T-cell clonal expansion.

The TCR comes from an adult with an advanced solid tumor such as melanoma, head and neck, liver or kidney cancer. This chain uses TRBV11-2 with TRBJ1-4; the D is unclear. Sequencing was performed on CD4+ or CD8+ T cells sorted from blood, taken in a trial of the OX40 agonist ivuxolimab. As DNA, the CDR3 is TGTGCCAGCAGCTTAGATCGGCATCATGAAAAACTGTTTTTT. Protein product: CASSLDRHHEKLFF.